Below are 4 T cell receptor beta chains sequenced from a single sample in a study of cytotoxic CD8 clonotypes in ibrutinib-treated CLL. TCRdb's copy holds only in-frame clones and misses some; the assay was immunoSEQ multiplex PCR. This repertoire shows more than 55,000 clones, approximately 75% found once; its top ten account for about 45%. The material sequenced was PBMCs, taken after 12 months of ibrutinib treatment. All receptors derive from a human donor with chronic lymphocytic leukemia.

This clone occurred a few times. V usage is TRBV19 and J usage is TRBJ2-3; 12 positions agree with TRBD1. CDR3 length: 17 amino acids. J gave up 3 bases and V 5 bases, and 9 bases lay outside the gene matches. Germline-derived CDR1 and CDR2 are LNHDA and SQIVND (reference sequence). CDR3 in DNA: TGTGCCAGTAGTCGCCAGGGACAGGGGGCCGTGACAGATACGCAGTATTTT. The encoded protein is CASSRQGQGAVTDTQYF.

In its sample, this clone is medium-sized. The genes are TRBV6-1 and TRBJ1-2, with D perhaps TRBD1 (5 bases). Germline CDR1 reads MNHNS; CDR2 reads SASEGT. The germline V and J ends were trimmed by 0 bases and 8 bases, with 10 bases remaining between them. CDR3 size: 13 residues. The CDR3 loop is CASSEAGGPGYTF. CDR3 sequence (DNA): TGTGCCAGCAGTGAAGCGGGGGGACCGGGCTACACCTTC.

The chain combines TRBV2 with TRBJ2-7; D is tentatively TRBD1 or TRBD2 (5 bases each). Trimming shortened V by 4 bases and J by 6 bases, and 10 bases separated the two germline ends. CDR3 length equals 12 residues. In germline, CDR1 is SNHLY, CDR2 FYNNEI. The DNA of the CDR3 is TGTGCCAGCAGTGGCGACGGGACCGAGCAGTACTTC. Its translation: CASSGDGTEQYF.

The chain is built from TRBV18 and TRBJ2-7, with a weak D call TRBD1 (6 bases). The V and J ends lost 3 bases and 5 bases respectively, with 14 bases between them. The CDR3 sequence is 14 residues long. Germline V gene data show CDR1 as KGHSH and CDR2 as LQKENI. CDR3: CASSPFRGSDEQYF. CDR3 sequence (DNA): TGTGCCAGCTCACCTTTCAGGGGCAGCGACGAGCAGTACTTC.